The 27 T cell receptor beta chains in this list originate from one sample, sequenced in a study of T cell repertoires in cytomegalovirus infection. Each CDR3 protein is one row after TCRdb ran MiXCR on the reads. The sample has just under 550,000 distinct CDR3 sequences; 26% are singletons. The sample taken for sequencing was PBMCs. Receptors originate from a human donor in good health (CMV status not recorded). Some clones in this sample may be carry-over from other donors' samples.

This clonotype was observed a few times. The genes are TRBV20-1 and TRBJ2-4, with D possibly matching TRBD2 (6 bases). The CDR3 contains 14 residues. Germline V gene sequence: CDR1 DFQATT, CDR2 SNEGSKA (reference sequence). The V gene lost 2 bases and the J gene lost 3 bases, with 11 bases spanning the gap. This CDR3 reads CSARLVGGKNIQYF. The CDR3 DNA sequence: TGCAGTGCTAGACTAGTGGGGGGCAAAAACATTCAGTACTTC.

This clonotype was found a few times. The chain uses TRBV28 and TRBJ1-2; tentatively, D is TRBD1 (5 bases). This CDR3 comprises 13 residues. Trimming stripped 2 bases from V and 4 bases from J, with 8 bases between. Per the germline V gene, CDR1 is MDHEN and CDR2 is SYDVKM. DNA of the CDR3: TGTGCCAGCAGTTTAAACAGGTTCTATGGCTACACCTTC. Its protein is CASSLNRFYGYTF.

A remark on this clonotype: A much larger clone sits a single nucleotide away, making a read error possible. The chain carries TRBV7-2 and TRBJ1-1; D remains unclear. The CDR3 loop spans 16 amino acids. CDR1 is SGHTA, CDR2 FQGNSA, per germline. The CDR3 DNA reads as TGTGCCACCAGCCCTCTGGCAGGCGCGGGATCCACTGAAGCTTTCTTT. Amino acids: CATSPLAGAGSTEAFF. Based on the CDR3 plus reference TRBV7-2 and TRBJ1-1, the full variable domain is GAGVSQSPSNKVTEKGKDVELRCDPISGHTALYWYRQSLGQGLEFLIYFQGNSAPDKSGLPSDRFSAERTGGSVSTLTIQRTQQEDSAVYLCATSPLAGAGSTEAFFGQGTRLTVV.

This clonotype was detected a few times. The rearrangement joins TRBV30 to TRBJ2-3; TRBD1 matches at 7 bases. This CDR3 has 12 residues. Trimming cost V 8 bases and J 3 bases; bases outside gene matches: 5. Germline-derived CDR1 and CDR2 are GTSNPN and SVGIG (reference sequence). CDR3 amino acids: CATSQGTDTQYF. For the CDR3, the DNA is TGTGCCACATCACAGGGGACAGATACGCAGTATTTT.

This clonotype was observed a few times. The CDR3 here is CASSLGDSIRDEQFF. CDR3 DNA: TGTGCCAGCAGCTTAGGGGACAGTATCCGGGATGAGCAGTTCTTC. The chain links TRBV7-2 to TRBJ2-1; 7 bases are a match to TRBD1. Germline lookup yields CDR1 SGHTA and CDR2 FQGNSA. The CDR3 has 15 residues. With 1 base clipped from V and 8 bases from J, the junction kept 8 bases outside the gene matches.

This clonotype was counted only a few times. The chain links TRBV28 to TRBJ1-3; D gene uncertain. CDR3 length equals 15 residues. Between the trimmed V and J ends, which lost 7 bases and 0 bases, there was a span of 13 bases. Germline CDR1 reads MDHEN; CDR2 reads SYDVKM. The CDR3 nucleotides read TGTGCCAGCATGGGCGCAGCCTTCTCTGGAAACACCATATATTTT. This translates into CASMGAAFSGNTIYF.

This clonotype was seen more than once but under ten times. The V gene is TRBV6-5, the J gene TRBJ2-3; perhaps TRBD2 as D (6 bases). Germline CDR1 reads MNHEY; CDR2 reads SVGAGI. The CDR3 spans 14 residues. Trimming pared 4 bases from V and 2 bases from J, leaving 10 bases between. CDR3 in DNA: TGTGCCAGCAGTTTCGGGACTTTCACAGATACGCAGTATTTT. This encodes CASSFGTFTDTQYF.

The chain joins TRBV7-3 to TRBJ2-1, with a weak D call TRBD1 (5 bases). Germline CDR1 reads SGHTA; CDR2 reads FQGTGA. The V end was cut by 0 bases, the J end by 4 bases, with 19 bases between. The CDR3 length is 18 residues. In nucleotides, the CDR3 is TGTGCCAGCAGCTTAACATCCGCGCGCCAGGGAACTTACAATGAGCAGTTCTTC. Translating it yields CASSLTSARQGTYNEQFF.

Concerning this clonotype: The conserved closing phenylalanine or tryptophan is absent in this CDR3, likely reflecting a read error. The CDR3: CSVTWPQGGTDTQYL. The CDR3 DNA reads as TGCAGCGTTACATGGCCACAAGGAGGCACAGATACGCAGTATCTT. The chain uses TRBV29-1 and TRBJ2-3, with D unclear. This CDR3 has 15 amino acids. V lost 5 bases and J 1 base, leaving 16 bases between the germline ends. Germline assignment: CDR1 SQVTM and CDR2 ANQGSEA.

The chain joins TRBV30 to TRBJ2-3; 7 bases are shared with TRBD2. The CDR3 covers 15 residues. The J segment lost 5 bases and the V segment lost 0 bases, leaving 8 bases of the junction unmatched. Germline V gene sequence: CDR1 GTSNPN, CDR2 SVGIG (reference sequence). The CDR3 loop reads CAWSVGLVLVDTQYF. CDR3 in DNA: TGTGCCTGGAGTGTTGGACTAGTGCTTGTAGATACGCAGTATTTT.

The chain carries TRBV19 and TRBJ2-7; D is uncertain. The CDR3 extends over 14 amino acids. Trimming cost V 4 bases and J 0 bases, with 10 bases left between them. From germline, CDR1 is LNHDA and CDR2 SQIVND (reference sequence). CDR3 sequence (DNA): TGTGCCAGTAGTAAGACACCTCACTCCTACGAGCAGTACTTC. Translating gives CASSKTPHSYEQYF.

The chain uses TRBV7-6 and TRBJ2-7, with D tentatively TRBD1 (5 bases). Germline-derived CDR1 and CDR2 are SGHVS and FNYEAQ. CDR3 length: 17 amino acids. V gave up 5 bases and J gave up 0 bases, with 20 bases separating them. Here the CDR3 reads CASSPQQGIQSSYEQYF. The CDR3 DNA sequence: TGTGCCAGCAGCCCCCAGCAGGGCATCCAGAGCTCCTACGAGCAGTACTTC.

The rearrangement joins TRBV19 to TRBJ1-1; 10 bases align to TRBD1. Trimming cost V 1 base and J 5 bases; bases outside gene matches: 7. The CDR3 has 16 amino acids. The germline V gene encodes CDR1 LNHDA and CDR2 SQIVND (reference sequence). DNA of the CDR3: TGTGCCAGTAGTATAGGACAGGGGGCGGGATGGACTGAAGCTTTCTTT. It yields the protein CASSIGQGAGWTEAFF.

The V gene is TRBV4-1, the J gene TRBJ2-1; TRBD1 matches at 7 bases. V lost 3 bases, J lost 10 bases, and 15 bases stayed unmatched. This CDR3 is built from 16 residues. Germline-derived CDR1 and CDR2 are MGHRA and YSYEKL. This CDR3 is CASSHTGTAGFGEQFF. The CDR3 DNA follows: TGCGCCAGCAGCCATACCGGGACAGCCGGCTTCGGGGAGCAGTTCTTC.

This clonotype appeared a few times. This chain links TRBV4-1 with TRBJ1-2, with 8 nucleotides matching TRBD1. The germline CDR1 and CDR2 sequences are MGHRA and YSYEKL. CDR3 length: 16 amino acids. V trimming: 3 bases; J trimming: 11 bases; junction bases outside the gene matches: 17. The CDR3 sequence is CASSHGRTGTGSGYTF. The CDR3 nucleotides are TGCGCCAGCAGCCACGGACGTACCGGGACAGGATCGGGATACACCTTC.

The V gene is TRBV6-5, the J gene TRBJ1-5; D gene ambiguous. Germline values: CDR1 MNHEY, CDR2 SVGAGI. Trimming took 0 bases from V and 4 from J, leaving 7 bases between them. The CDR3 length is 14 residues. DNA for the CDR3: TGTGCCAGCAGTTACTCGATGTCTAATCAGCCCCAGCATTTT. It specifies CASSYSMSNQPQHF.

The chain is built from TRBV28 and TRBJ1-1; no clear D. CDR1 is MDHEN and CDR2 is SYDVKM in the germline V gene. The CDR3 spans 14 residues. V was trimmed by 7 bases and J by 0 bases, leaving 12 bases between them. CDR3 nucleotide sequence: TGTGCCAGCAAAAACCCCCCCATGAACACTGAAGCTTTCTTT. Translation: CASKNPPMNTEAFF.

This clonotype showed up just a few times. In DNA form, the CDR3 reads TGTGCCAGCAGTCACCGGGTAGGGGGCGTCGTGCCAGATACGCAGTATTTT. Translated, it gives CASSHRVGGVVPDTQYF. This chain links TRBV7-2 with TRBJ2-3; 7 nucleotides align to TRBD1. CDR1 and CDR2 from the germline V gene are SGHTA and FQGNSA. The V segment lost 6 bases and the J segment 4 bases; nucleotides outside the gene matches: 16. The CDR3 totals 17 residues.

A few counts support this clonotype. This chain connects TRBV14 to TRBJ1-3; possible D gene TRBD1, 5 bases. The CDR3 spans 15 residues. V lost 4 bases and J 2 bases, leaving 12 bases between the germline ends. Germline V gene sequence: CDR1 SGHDN, CDR2 FVKESK. CDR3 amino acids: CASSRTRQPGNTIYF. The CDR3 bases are TGTGCCAGCAGCCGTACTCGACAGCCTGGAAACACCATATATTTT.

The CDR3 nucleotides are TGTGCCAGCAGTTACCAACGACTAGCGGGAGCCGATACGCAGTATTTT. Amino acid sequence: CASSYQRLAGADTQYF. This chain links TRBV6-2 or TRBV6-3 with TRBJ2-3; TRBD2 aligns across 12 bases. The V segment lost 2 bases and the J segment 6 bases; nucleotides outside the gene matches: 6. CDR1 is MNHEY and CDR2 is SVGEGT in the germline V gene. The length of the CDR3 is 16 residues.

The chain links TRBV12-3 or TRBV12-4 to TRBJ1-4; TRBD1 matches 8 bases. CDR3 size: 14 residues. The ends lost 5 bases at V and 7 bases at J; junction bases unmatched: 6. The chain's CDR3 is CASSRTTGVEKLFF. The CDR3 coding sequence is TGTGCCAGCAGTCGGACGACAGGGGTTGAAAAACTGTTTTTT.

This rearrangement joins TRBV6-5 to TRBJ2-3; 8 nucleotides align to TRBD1. Germline values: CDR1 MNHEY, CDR2 SVGAGI. This CDR3 region has 15 residues. V was clipped by 6 bases and J by 4 bases; unmatched bases: 9. CDR3 DNA sequence: TGTGCCAGCAGACTTGGACAGGGTGGTTCAGATACGCAGTATTTT. Its protein product is CASRLGQGGSDTQYF.

This clonotype was detected many times. This chain joins TRBV7-8 and TRBJ2-7, with TRBD2 matching 7 bases. V dropped 3 bases and J dropped 5; count of bases not matched to a gene: 7. The CDR3 totals 14 residues. Germline V gene lookup returns CDR1 SGHVS and CDR2 FQNEAQ. CDR3 nucleotides: TGTGCCAGCAGCTTCCGGGAGACTAGCCACGAGCAGTACTTC. It translates to CASSFRETSHEQYF.

This clonotype was detected only a few times. This sequence joins TRBV19 and TRBJ2-7; TRBD1 matches 10 bases. In germline, CDR1 is LNHDA, CDR2 SQIVND (reference sequence). The V segment lost 4 bases and the J segment 5 bases; nucleotides outside the gene matches: 11. CDR3 length equals 16 residues. The CDR3 DNA is TGTGCCAGTAGTAGGGACAGGGGATTCTCCACGGACGAGCAGTACTTC. Translated, it gives CASSRDRGFSTDEQYF.

This clonotype was seen a few times. The J gene is TRBJ2-1, the V gene TRBV7-9; 10 bases line up with TRBD2. The CDR3 loop spans 15 amino acids. Losses at the gene ends were 5 bases for V and 10 bases for J; bases not matched to a gene: 11. Germline V gene data show CDR1 as SEHNR and CDR2 as FQNEAQ (reference sequence). CDR3: CASSPRGTSEMEQFF. The CDR3 DNA follows: TGTGCCAGCAGCCCAAGAGGGACTAGCGAAATGGAGCAGTTCTTC.

The sample holds a few counts of this clonotype. The CDR3 is CSVGGGGSNQPQHF. The CDR3 DNA reads as TGCAGCGTGGGAGGCGGCGGTAGCAATCAGCCCCAGCATTTT. This sequence joins TRBV29-1 and TRBJ1-5; no reliable D call. The germline V and J ends were trimmed by 6 bases and 0 bases, with 12 bases remaining between them. The CDR3 has 14 residues. Germline CDR1 reads SQVTM; CDR2 reads ANQGSEA.

In its sample, this clonotype was seen many times. The V and J genes are TRBV7-8 and TRBJ2-1; 9 bases line up with TRBD1. Germline lookup yields CDR1 SGHVS and CDR2 FQNEAQ. The CDR3 is 18 amino acids. Trimming at V came to 5 bases and at J to 5 bases, leaving 16 bases not matched to a gene. The CDR3 DNA reads as TGTGCCAGCAGCCTATCATTCGGGGACAGGGAGTCCCACAATGAGCAGTTCTTC. Its translation is CASSLSFGDRESHNEQFF.